This T cell receptor beta chain was found in a study of T-cell reconstitution after alpha-beta-depleted transplantation in children. Study-level points and caveats: Several hundred expanded graft clones reportedly gave rise to the alpha-beta T cells present about two months after transplant. After one year, T-cell counts and TCRbeta diversity mostly came from new T cells.

As it was prepared, the TCRbeta library received unique molecular identifiers. TCRdb used MiXCR to reprocess the PCR reads, holding one entry per CDR3 protein. The table lists 100,000 to 130,000 distinct CDR3 sequences, about 6% of them singletons, with 20% to 25% in the top ten. As concerns this clonotype: No antigen is known for it.

The CDR3 runs to 14 residues. Germline CDR1 is WSHSY and CDR2 is SAAADI. V shed 5 bases and J 9 bases; nucleotides not matched to a gene: 8. The sequences come from PBMCs, mostly from graft donor cells, collected 360 days after TCRalphabeta/CD19-depleted stem cell transplant. The receptor's source is a male patient between 2 and 10 years old who had a stem cell transplant for acute lymphoblastic leukemia, so the T cells may come from the graft donor. This rearrangement joins TRBV10-2 to TRBJ2-1, with 9 bases lining up with TRBD2. CDR3 bases: TGCGCCAGCAGTCCCAGGCGGGGGGGCTTTGAGCAGTTCTTC. It specifies CASSPRRGGFEQFF.